Below are 12 T cell receptor beta chains sequenced from a single sample in a study of T cell repertoires in aging, cancer and after chemotherapy. The template was genomic DNA from peripheral blood, not RNA. Rearranged V-D-J TRB sequences were amplified with a mixed TRB-A/B primer pool. TCRdb re-called the multiplex PCR reads through MiXCR, storing one row per CDR3 protein. The sample shows a few thousand distinct CDR3 sequences, roughly 75% of them seen only once. The sequenced sample consisted of blood. The source of these receptors is a human donor with a solid tumor.

The V gene is TRBV7-2, the J gene TRBJ1-2; TRBD1 might be the D (5 bases). The germline V and J ends were trimmed by 1 base and 7 bases, with 10 bases remaining between them. Germline V gives CDR1 SGHTA, CDR2 FQGNSA. The CDR3 is 13 amino acids. CDR3 loop: CASSLGGASGYTF. CDR3 DNA sequence: TGTGCCAGCAGCTTAGGGGGCGCGAGTGGCTACACCTTC.

This clonotype appeared a few times. The chain employs TRBV19 and TRBJ1-3; the match to TRBD1 covers 8 bases. The V and J ends lost 6 bases and 2 bases, in that order; junction bases with no gene match: 3. Looked up from germline, CDR1 is LNHDA and CDR2 is SQIVND (reference sequence). The CDR3 is 14 amino acids. In DNA, the CDR3 is TGTGCCAGTAGGACAGGGGCCCCTGGAAACACCATATATTTT. This encodes CASRTGAPGNTIYF.

Only one count was recorded for this clonotype. The CDR3 DNA sequence: TGTGCCAGCAGCTGGGGGCGGAGAGTTGAAAAACTGTTTTTT. Its translation: CASSWGRRVEKLFF. The chain joins TRBV13 to TRBJ1-4; D is perhaps TRBD1 (6 bases). Germline-derived CDR1 and CDR2 are PRHDT and FYEKMQ (reference sequence). This CDR3 has 14 residues. Trimming pared 4 bases from V and 7 bases from J, leaving 13 bases between.

The chain couples TRBV27 to TRBJ2-5; D gene uncertain. Germline lookup yields CDR1 MNHEY and CDR2 SMNVEV (reference sequence). With 0 bases removed from V and 1 base from J, the gap between germline ends came to 12 bases. This CDR3 is 16 amino acids long. In DNA, the CDR3 is TGTGCCAGCAGTTTATCCGGTTCCGGGCCCCAAGAGACCCAGTACTTC. Translating gives CASSLSGSGPQETQYF.

This chain connects TRBV29-1 to TRBJ1-5; D may be TRBD1 (6 bases). V was trimmed by 4 bases and J by 5 bases, leaving 12 bases between them. The CDR3 consists of 13 residues. Germline assignment: CDR1 SQVTM and CDR2 ANQGSEA. The CDR3 region has the DNA TGCAGCGTTGTAGACAGGTTTGATCAGCCCCAGCATTTT. Translated: CSVVDRFDQPQHF.

The chain recombines TRBV11-3 with TRBJ2-5; tentative D call: TRBD1 (5 bases). The germline V and J ends were trimmed by 0 bases and 2 bases, with 10 bases remaining between them. Looked up from germline, CDR1 is SGHNT and CDR2 is YENEEA. This CDR3 spans 15 amino acids. The CDR3 is CASSLDRYRQETQYF. DNA of the CDR3: TGTGCCAGCAGCTTAGATCGGTACAGGCAAGAGACCCAGTACTTC.

This clonotype was found once. The chain uses TRBV7-2 and TRBJ1-6, with D tentatively TRBD1 (6 bases). Per germline, CDR1 SGHTA and CDR2 FQGNSA. V was pared by 4 bases and J by 8 bases, with 24 bases between. The CDR3 contains 18 residues. This chain's CDR3 is CASSSEAEQGLSDSPLHF. CDR3 DNA sequence: TGTGCCAGCAGCTCTGAGGCCGAACAGGGTCTTTCGGATTCACCCCTCCACTTT.

The chain joins TRBV7-2 to TRBJ2-7, with 15 bases matching TRBD2. V lost 1 base to trimming and J lost 5 bases; unmatched junction nucleotides: 15. Germline V CDR1 and CDR2: SGHTA, FQGNSA. The CDR3 contains 20 residues. The CDR3 region is CASSLDGPRGLAGGAHEQYF. For the CDR3, the DNA is TGTGCCAGCAGCTTAGATGGACCACGGGGACTAGCGGGAGGAGCCCACGAGCAGTACTTC.

The chain joins TRBV7-6 to TRBJ2-3, with no clear D. Trimming cost V 1 base and J 1 base, with 3 bases left between them. The V gene's germline CDR1 is SGHVS and CDR2 FNYEAQ. This CDR3 contains 13 residues. The chain's CDR3 is CASSLDRTDTQYF. CDR3 nucleotides: TGTGCCAGCAGCTTAGACCGCACAGATACGCAGTATTTT.

The V and J genes are TRBV29-1 and TRBJ2-7; 9 bases map to TRBD2. The CDR3 covers 13 residues. The germline V gene has CDR1 SQVTM and CDR2 ANQGSEA. Trimming removed 7 bases from V and 5 bases from J; junction bases left unmatched: 9. The CDR3 here is CSARLAEVHEQYF. DNA for the CDR3: TGCAGCGCTAGACTAGCGGAGGTCCACGAGCAGTACTTC.

The V call is TRBV5-1, the J call TRBJ2-2, with D perhaps assigned TRBD1 or TRBD2 (6 bases each). The CDR3 spans 18 residues. Germline-derived CDR1 and CDR2 are SGHRS and YFSETQ. V was pared by 4 bases and J by 0 bases, with 19 bases between. DNA of the CDR3: TGCGCCAGCAGCGGAGGGGGGCGCTTAACATCGAACACCGGGGAGCTGTTTTTT. Protein sequence: CASSGGGRLTSNTGELFF.

This chain uses TRBV24-1 with TRBJ2-1; the match to TRBD1 covers 7 bases. Per the germline V gene, CDR1 is KGHDR and CDR2 is SFDVKD. The CDR3 loop spans 15 amino acids. V trimming: 2 bases; J trimming: 14 bases; junction bases outside the gene matches: 14. CDR3 loop: CATSDSMTGSAVKFF. CDR3 sequence (DNA): TGTGCCACCAGTGATTCGATGACAGGGTCCGCGGTGAAGTTCTTC.